These T cell receptor beta chains were read from a single sample in a study of T cell responses to AZD1222 COVID-19 vaccine. The table came from immunoSEQ multiplex PCR; TCRdb's copy has only in-frame clones and leaves some out. The table includes over 100,000 clones, more than 75% detected once. The material sequenced was peripheral blood, taken on day 0 of AZD1222 vaccination. The receptors here all came from an adult in good health. The CDR3 runs from the conserved cysteine through the conserved F or W. D genes are given only for firm matches. For some rows the clone size is stated as once, few or many, or as a class when expanded; others skip it.

d_call clone_size j_call v_call cdr3_nt cdr3_aa
. . TRBJ2-2 TRBV6-2/TRBV6-3 TGTGCCAGCAGTTTAACCGGCTGGGAGCTGTTTTTT CASSLTGWELFF
. . TRBJ2-7 TRBV28 TGTGCCAGCAGTTTAACGCCCATCGGGGGGCATTCCTACGAGCAGTACTTC CASSLTPIGGHSYEQYF
TRBD1 . TRBJ2-7 TRBV10-2 TGCGCCAGCAGTGGGACAGGGGCGTCCTACGAGCAGTACTTC CASSGTGASYEQYF
. . TRBJ1-5 TRBV2 TGTGCCAGCAGTGATTCAGGTGGTCCTCAGCCCCAGCATTTT CASSDSGGPQPQHF
. . TRBJ1-1 TRBV5-1 TGCGCCAGCGCCTTTAAGGGGGGGAACACTGAAGCTTTCTTT CASAFKGGNTEAFF
. . TRBJ2-3 TRBV15 TGTGCCACCAGCGCTCAAAAACGGGATACGCAGTATTTT CATSAQKRDTQYF
. . TRBJ2-1 TRBV24-1 TGTGCCACCAGTGATTTCAAGGGTCCGATCACTGAGCAGTTCTTC CATSDFKGPITEQFF
TRBD2 . TRBJ2-4 TRBV28 TGTGCCAGCAGTCTCAAGCGGGGGGGAAACATTCAGTACTTC CASSLKRGGNIQYF
. . TRBJ2-4 TRBV6-5 TGTGCCAGCAAGGAGGGGACCCTAGCCAAAAACATTCAGTACTTC CASKEGTLAKNIQYF
. . TRBJ1-1 TRBV28 TGTGCCAGCAGTTTAACCCGCCTCACTGAAGCTTTCTTT CASSLTRLTEAFF
. . TRBJ1-1 TRBV11-2 TGTGCCAGCAGCTTATTTAGGGAAGAAGCTTTCTTT CASSLFREEAFF
. . TRBJ2-5 TRBV5-4 TGTGCCAGCAGCTCGACGGGAAGGAAACAAGAGACCCAGTACTTC CASSSTGRKQETQYF
TRBD2 . TRBJ2-3 TRBV4-3 TGCGCCAGCAGCCAAGAGGGACTAGCGGGGGAAGAAGATACGCAGTATTTT CASSQEGLAGEEDTQYF
TRBD1 . TRBJ1-6 TRBV24-1 TGTGCCACCGAGGGACAGGGCAAATCACCCCTCCACTTT CATEGQGKSPLHF
. . TRBJ1-3 TRBV7-8 TGTGCCAGCAGCCTAAAAGGGGCGGGGTCTGGAAACACCATATATTTT CASSLKGAGSGNTIYF
TRBD2 . TRBJ2-7 TRBV6-5 TGTGCCAGCACCCCGGGGGGGGCGGTCAACGAGCAGTACTTC CASTPGGAVNEQYF
TRBD1 . TRBJ1-3 TRBV5-5 TGTGCCAGCAGCCCACAGGGGGCTGGAAACACCATATATTTT CASSPQGAGNTIYF
. . TRBJ2-3 TRBV7-3 TGTGCCAGCAGCTTCGGCCCAGGAGATACGCAGTATTTT CASSFGPGDTQYF
TRBD1 . TRBJ1-6 TRBV30 TGTGCCTGGACTGACCGGGACAGTTACAATTCACCCCTCCACTTT CAWTDRDSYNSPLHF
. once TRBJ1-6 TRBV28 TGTGCCAGCCCCTGGGGGGCGCATGTCTGGTCCTATAATTCACCCCTCCACTTT CASPWGAHVWSYNSPLHF
TRBD2 . TRBJ2-7 TRBV6-6 TGTGCCAGCAGTTACGCCAGCGGGGCGGGTCACGAGCAGTACTTC CASSYASGAGHEQYF
. . TRBJ1-2 TRBV6-6 TGTGCCAGCACCGCGACCCACTATGGCTACACCTTC CASTATHYGYTF
. . TRBJ1-6 TRBV6-2/TRBV6-3 TGTGCCAGCAGCCCTCTGACGGGACCAAATAATTCACCCCTCCACTTT CASSPLTGPNNSPLHF
. . TRBJ1-6 TRBV18 TGTGCCAGCTCACCACTGCCGACCAGCTCCTATAATTCACCCCTCCACTTT CASSPLPTSSYNSPLHF
. . TRBJ1-6 TRBV24-1 TGTGCCACCAGTGACGGACCATATAATTCACCCCTCCACTTT CATSDGPYNSPLHF
. . TRBJ1-1 TRBV27 TGTGCCAGCAGTTTCTACAGGGACACTGAAGCTTTCTTT CASSFYRDTEAFF
. . TRBJ2-3 TRBV25-1 TGTGCCAGCAGTCCAGGGACAGATACGCAGTATTTT CASSPGTDTQYF
. few TRBJ2-2 TRBV11-2 TGTGCCAGCAGCTTAGGGGGCTCGTCCGGGGAGCTGTTTTTT CASSLGGSSGELFF